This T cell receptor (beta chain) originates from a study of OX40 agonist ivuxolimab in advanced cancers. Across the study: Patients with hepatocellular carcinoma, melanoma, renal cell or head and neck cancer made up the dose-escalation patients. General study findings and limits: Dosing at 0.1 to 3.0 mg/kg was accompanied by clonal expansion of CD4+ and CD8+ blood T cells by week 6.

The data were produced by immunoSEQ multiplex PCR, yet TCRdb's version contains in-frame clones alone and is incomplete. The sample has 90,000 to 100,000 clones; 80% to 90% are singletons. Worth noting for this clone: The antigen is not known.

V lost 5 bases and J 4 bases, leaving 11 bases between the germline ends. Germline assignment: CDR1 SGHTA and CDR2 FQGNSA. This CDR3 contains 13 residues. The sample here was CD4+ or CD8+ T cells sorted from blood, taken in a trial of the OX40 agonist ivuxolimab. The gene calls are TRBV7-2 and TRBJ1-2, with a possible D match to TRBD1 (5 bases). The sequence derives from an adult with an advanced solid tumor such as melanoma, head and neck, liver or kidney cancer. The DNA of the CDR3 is TGTGCCAGCAGCCTGGGGGATAGCTATGGCTACACCTTC. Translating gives CASSLGDSYGYTF.